This TCR beta chain was found in a study of blood T cell repertoires in COVID-19. Study context: Samples representing acute and convalescent COVID-19 were sourced from the United States, Italy and Spain.

Original data processing: Estimates of nucleated cell counts were drawn from the amplification of reference gene primers. Clones were sequenced by immunoSEQ multiplex PCR, and TCRdb holds only the in-frame ones, with some missing. Clone size and V and J calls were adopted from that table, with D and trimming inferred from the DNA. This sample has 400,000 to 500,000 clones, with roughly 90% found just once. Deletions cut 3 bases from V and 1 base from J, with 18 bases between. The CDR3 runs to 16 residues. Germline CDR1 SQVTM, CDR2 ANQGSEA. In assigning cohorts, the study relied on participant-reported clinical history. Donors of Cohort 3 who recovered were those that had two negative PCRs, clearance, or symptom resolution.

The chain is built from TRBV29-1 and TRBJ1-1; a possible D gene is TRBD1 (6 bases). Material for sequencing was PBMCs or T cells enriched from blood (not recorded which). The receptor was isolated from a middle-aged woman who had recovered from COVID-19. CDR3 in amino acids: CSVDGDRDITNTEAFF. CDR3 coding DNA: TGCAGCGTTGACGGGGATCGGGACATAACGAACACTGAAGCTTTCTTT.